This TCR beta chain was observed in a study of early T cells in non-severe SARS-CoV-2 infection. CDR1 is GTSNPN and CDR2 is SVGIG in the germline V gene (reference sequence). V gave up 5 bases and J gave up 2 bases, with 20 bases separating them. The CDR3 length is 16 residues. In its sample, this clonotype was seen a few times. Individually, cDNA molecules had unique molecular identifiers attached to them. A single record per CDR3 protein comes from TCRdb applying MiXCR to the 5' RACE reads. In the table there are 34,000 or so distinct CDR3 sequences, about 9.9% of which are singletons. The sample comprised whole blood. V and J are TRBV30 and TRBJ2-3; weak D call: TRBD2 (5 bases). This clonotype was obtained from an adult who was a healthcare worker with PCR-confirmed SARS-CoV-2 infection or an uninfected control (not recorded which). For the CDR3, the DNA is TGTGCCTGGTCTTTGGGTCGGGAAATATTCACAGATACGCAGTATTTT. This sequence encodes CAWSLGREIFTDTQYF.